The 31 T cell receptor beta chains reported below all come from one sample, sequenced in a study of blood T cell repertoires in COVID-19. Sequencing used immunoSEQ multiplex PCR; TCRdb keeps in-frame clones, though not all of them. The sample lists hundreds of thousands of clones; 88% were seen once. The sequencing input was PBMCs or T cells enriched from blood (not recorded which). The origin of the receptors is a woman between 40 and 50 years old with acute COVID-19.

J is TRBJ2-5 and V is TRBV10-3; TRBD2 aligns across 8 bases. The V segment lost 0 bases and the J segment 4 bases; nucleotides outside the gene matches: 7. The CDR3 is 16 amino acids. Germline values: CDR1 ENHRY, CDR2 SYGVKD. CDR3 DNA sequence: TGTGCCATCAGTGAGTCGACGGGGGGGCAGCCAGAGACCCAGTACTTC. This translates into CAISESTGGQPETQYF.

This clone appeared a few times. The chain couples TRBV30 to TRBJ2-1, with D uncertain. Trimming cost V 3 bases and J 3 bases, with 6 bases left between them. CDR1 is GTSNPN and CDR2 is SVGIG in the germline V gene (reference sequence). The CDR3 length is 12 residues. In DNA, the CDR3 is TGTGCCTGGAGGCCAGTCTACAATGAGCAGTTCTTC. Translation: CAWRPVYNEQFF.

This clone was detected once. V is TRBV19 and J is TRBJ1-2; 9 bases fit TRBD1. J was trimmed by 7 bases and V by 4 bases; bases with no gene match: 7. CDR1 is LNHDA, CDR2 SQIVND, per germline (reference sequence). The CDR3 spans 14 residues. CDR3 DNA sequence: TGTGCCAGTAGTACCCCCCGGACAGGGGTTGGCTACACCTTC. This translates into CASSTPRTGVGYTF.

The CDR3 DNA is TGTGCCAGCAGCTGGGGGTCGACTAGCCCCGAAGCTTTCTTT. It yields the protein CASSWGSTSPEAFF. J is TRBJ1-1 and V is TRBV5-6, with D tentatively TRBD1 (5 bases). Trimming pared 3 bases from V and 8 bases from J, leaving 17 bases between. CDR3 length: 14 residues. Germline values: CDR1 SGHDT, CDR2 YYEEEE.

This chain uses TRBV7-9 with TRBJ1-1; TRBD1 matches 7 bases. J gave up 1 base and V 10 bases, and 6 bases lay outside the gene matches. Looked up from germline, CDR1 is SEHNR and CDR2 is FQNEAQ (reference sequence). This CDR3 has 13 residues. The CDR3 here is CATSRTGNTEAFF. For the CDR3, the DNA is TGTGCCACTTCCAGGACAGGGAACACTGAAGCTTTCTTT.

This clone showed up just once. The V and J genes are TRBV7-8 and TRBJ1-1; no firm D call. This CDR3 is 13 amino acids long. Germline assignment: CDR1 SGHVS and CDR2 FQNEAQ. Trimming stripped 2 bases from V and 1 base from J, with 5 bases between. CDR3 bases: TGTGCCAGCAGCTTAACGGGGAACACTGAAGCTTTCTTT. This encodes CASSLTGNTEAFF.

Concerning this clone itself: At the DNA level, this CDR3 is encoded by other sequences in the same sample as well. The chain employs TRBV27 and TRBJ2-7; weak D call: TRBD1 (5 bases). CDR3 length: 14 amino acids. V was trimmed by 0 bases and J by 4 bases, leaving 10 bases between them. From germline, CDR1 is MNHEY and CDR2 SMNVEV (reference sequence). DNA for the CDR3: TGTGCCAGCAGTTTATCTGGGGCCCCTTACGAGCAGTACTTC. As protein: CASSLSGAPYEQYF.

This clone was detected once. The chain carries TRBV7-9 and TRBJ1-1; D gene ambiguous. Germline V gene lookup returns CDR1 SEHNR and CDR2 FQNEAQ (reference sequence). Trimming stripped 2 bases from V and 1 base from J, with 8 bases between. The CDR3 totals 14 residues. The CDR3 nucleotides read TGTGCCAGCAGCTTAATGTCGGGGAACACTGAAGCTTTCTTT. It specifies CASSLMSGNTEAFF.

This chain uses TRBV6-2 or TRBV6-3 with TRBJ2-1, with 12 bases fitting TRBD2. CDR1 and CDR2 from the germline V gene are MNHEY and SVGEGT. The CDR3 extends over 15 amino acids. J gave up 6 bases and V 2 bases, and 2 bases lay outside the gene matches. The CDR3 DNA reads as TGTGCCAGCAGTTACGCGGGACTAGCGGGCAATGAGCAGTTCTTC. This translates into CASSYAGLAGNEQFF.

The J gene is TRBJ1-6, the V gene TRBV18; 11 bases agree with TRBD1. Unmatched junction bases numbered 5, after V lost 4 bases and J lost 9 bases. This CDR3 comprises 15 residues. Germline CDR1 and CDR2: KGHSH and LQKENI. The CDR3 nucleotides read TGTGCCAGCTCACTAAAGGACAGGGGGCTTTCACCCCTCCACTTT. Protein: CASSLKDRGLSPLHF.

J is TRBJ1-6 and V is TRBV11-2; D remains unclear. The CDR3 sequence is 12 residues long. Germline V gene sequence: CDR1 SGHAT, CDR2 FQNNGV. V was pared by 2 bases and J by 9 bases, with 5 bases between. CDR3 bases: TGTGCCAGCAGCTTACGGGGTTCACCCCTCCACTTT. It codes for CASSLRGSPLHF.

This clone was counted a few times. The rearrangement uses TRBV9 and TRBJ2-3, with 10 bases fitting TRBD1. From germline, CDR1 is SGDLS and CDR2 YYNGEE. V shed 2 bases, J shed 3 bases, and the junction held 0 bases outside the gene matches. This CDR3 region has 14 residues. The CDR3 region is CASSVGQGTDTQYF. In nucleotides, the CDR3 is TGTGCCAGCAGCGTGGGACAGGGGACAGATACGCAGTATTTT.

The chain carries TRBV2 and TRBJ2-2; 10 nucleotides line up with TRBD2. This CDR3 has 16 amino acids. V gave up 4 bases and J gave up 2 bases; unmatched junction bases: 4. CDR1 SNHLY and CDR2 FYNNEI come from the germline V gene. The DNA for the CDR3 is TGTGCCAGCAGTGTAAGCGGGGGGGATAACACCGGGGAGCTGTTTTTT. It encodes CASSVSGGDNTGELFF.

The chain recombines TRBV5-1 with TRBJ2-1; tentative D call: TRBD2 (6 bases). Per the germline V gene, CDR1 is SGHRS and CDR2 is YFSETQ. The CDR3 is made up of 13 amino acids. Trimming shortened V by 8 bases and J by 2 bases, and 11 bases separated the two germline ends. DNA of the CDR3: TGCGCCAGTTCAACTAGCACCTACAATGAGCAGTTCTTC. This gives the protein CASSTSTYNEQFF.

With respect to this clone: It is unclear where the CDR3 begins or ends on the DNA, so no DNA is shown, and the CDR3 is as TCRdb lists it. This chain connects TRBV23-1 to TRBJ2-7; TRBD2 is the table's D call and was not checked against the DNA. TRBV23-1 is designated an ORF whose function remains uncertain. Termini included, the CDR3 measures 16 amino acids. The CDR3 loop reads CATPVGYYECVAVKYF.

In DNA form, the CDR3 reads TGCGCCAGCAGCCAAGAGGGGGGGCAGGGACGCAATCAGCCCCAGCATTTT. Translated, it gives CASSQEGGQGRNQPQHF. The chain recombines TRBV4-1 with TRBJ1-5; D is possibly TRBD1 (6 bases). The CDR3 consists of 17 residues. The V gene's germline CDR1 is MGHRA and CDR2 YSYEKL. The ends were cut back, 0 bases at V and 2 bases at J, with 14 bases in the middle.

This clone was detected a few times. V usage is TRBV18 and J usage is TRBJ1-1; a possible D gene is TRBD1 (6 bases). V lost 3 bases and J 2 bases, leaving 13 bases between the germline ends. The CDR3 runs 15 residues. CDR1 is KGHSH and CDR2 is LQKENI in the germline V gene. CDR3 loop: CASSPVRTENTEAFF. CDR3 sequence (DNA): TGTGCCAGCTCACCGGTTCGGACAGAAAACACTGAAGCTTTCTTT.

This sequence joins TRBV12-3 or TRBV12-4 and TRBJ1-5; D gene uncertain. The CDR3 is 13 residues long. The ends were cut back, 6 bases at V and 0 bases at J, with 6 bases in the middle. The CDR3 protein is CASRQNSNQPQHF. CDR3 nucleotide sequence: TGTGCCAGCAGACAAAATAGCAATCAGCCCCAGCATTTT.

V and J are TRBV28 and TRBJ1-2; TRBD1 agrees at 10 bases. Germline V gene lookup returns CDR1 MDHEN and CDR2 SYDVKM. The junction had 15 bases not matched to a gene; V was cut back by 6 bases and J by 5 bases. The CDR3 covers 17 residues. CDR3 coding DNA: TGTGCCAGCAGCCGCCGTAGTCCGGGACAGGGGTTATATGGCTACACCTTC. It codes for CASSRRSPGQGLYGYTF.

The CDR3 sequence is CASSSSGGAYNEQFF. For the CDR3, the DNA is TGTGCCAGCAGTTCTAGCGGGGGGGCCTACAATGAGCAGTTCTTC. This chain connects TRBV5-5 to TRBJ2-1, with TRBD2 matching 12 bases. From germline, CDR1 is SGHKS and CDR2 YYEKEE (reference sequence). The CDR3 extends over 15 amino acids. J was trimmed by 2 bases and V by 5 bases; bases with no gene match: 2.

The chain carries TRBV29-1 and TRBJ1-1; D remains ambiguous. This CDR3 is built from 13 residues. CDR1 and CDR2 (germline): SQVTM, ANQGSEA. V was pared by 3 bases and J by 3 bases, with 11 bases between. CDR3 DNA: TGCAGCGTTGATCTTAATCCCTACACTGAAGCTTTCTTT. It translates to CSVDLNPYTEAFF.

The chain is built from TRBV19 and TRBJ1-6; maybe TRBD1 (5 bases). Trimming stripped 5 bases from V and 5 bases from J, with 19 bases between. Germline-derived CDR1 and CDR2 are LNHDA and SQIVND (reference sequence). The CDR3 has 17 amino acids. In DNA, the CDR3 is TGTGCCAGTAGTCAATCCGCGGGGGAGTTTAATAATTCACCCCTCCACTTT. Protein: CASSQSAGEFNNSPLHF.

The chain carries TRBV3-1 (or the pseudogene TRBV3-2) and TRBJ2-7, with 11 bases identical to TRBD2. The CDR3 totals 17 residues. Germline V gene sequence: CDR1 LGHDT, CDR2 YNNKEL (reference sequence). The trim removed 5 bases at V and 0 bases at J, leaving 9 bases unmatched. CDR3 bases: TGTGCCAGCAGCGGAGGGCTAGCGGGGGGTAGCTCCTACGAGCAGTACTTC. Protein product: CASSGGLAGGSSYEQYF.

The V call is TRBV6-5, the J call TRBJ1-2; 9 bases line up with TRBD1. Trimming at V came to 6 bases and at J to 6 bases, leaving 5 bases not matched to a gene. This CDR3 region has 13 residues. Per the germline V gene, CDR1 is MNHEY and CDR2 is SVGAGI. DNA for the CDR3: TGTGCCAGCAGGCGGGACAGGGCGGATGGCTACACCTTC. This sequence encodes CASRRDRADGYTF.

Turning to this clone: Given the absence of the conserved phenylalanine or tryptophan at the CDR3 end, a read error is likely. The limits of the CDR3 on the DNA are not certain, so only TCRdb's listed CDR3 is given. This chain joins TRBV7-9 and TRBJ1-1; the table names TRBD1, a call not compared with the DNA. With termini counted, the CDR3 has 12 amino acids. Germline V gene lookup returns CDR1 SEHNR and CDR2 FQNEAQ (reference sequence). The CDR3 sequence is CASSLNKGPGDV.

The CDR3 DNA reads as TGTGCCAGCAGCACCGGCGGGTACGAGCAGTACTTC. Translated: CASSTGGYEQYF. The V call is TRBV11-2, the J call TRBJ2-7; a possible D gene is TRBD2 (5 bases). V lost 5 bases to trimming and J lost 4 bases, with 9 bases between them. From germline, CDR1 is SGHAT and CDR2 FQNNGV. The length of the CDR3 is 12 residues.

The CDR3 bases are TGTGCCTGGAGTGTGCAAACTGGGGGGTATGGCTACACCTTC. Its translation: CAWSVQTGGYGYTF. V and J are TRBV30 and TRBJ1-2, with D possibly being TRBD1 (5 bases). The ends were cut back, 0 bases at V and 5 bases at J, with 13 bases in the middle. The germline V gene encodes CDR1 GTSNPN and CDR2 SVGIG (reference sequence). The CDR3 contains 14 residues.

V and J are TRBV24-1 and TRBJ2-6; 8 nucleotides line up with TRBD2. CDR1 is KGHDR, CDR2 SFDVKD, per germline. The length of the CDR3 is 15 residues. The J segment lost 3 bases and the V segment lost 10 bases, leaving 7 bases of the junction unmatched. CDR3 sequence: CATAGGAGGANVLTF. The CDR3 DNA follows: TGTGCCACAGCCGGGGGGGCCGGTGGGGCCAACGTCCTGACTTTC.

The V call is TRBV5-4, the J call TRBJ2-3, with 11 bases that match TRBD2. The CDR3 contains 19 residues. Germline CDR1 SGHNT, CDR2 YYREEE (reference sequence). V lost 3 bases and J lost 0; bases outside the gene matches: 12. This chain's CDR3 is CASSSGLAVSLGSTDTQYF. CDR3 nucleotide sequence: TGTGCCAGCAGCTCGGGACTAGCGGTCTCGTTGGGGAGCACAGATACGCAGTATTTT. Full variable domain (rest looked up from reference TRBV5-4 and TRBJ2-3): ETGVTQSPTHLIKTRGQQVTLRCSSQSGHNTVSWYQQALGQGPQFIFQYYREEENGRGNFPPRFSGLQFPNYSSELNVNALELDDSALYLCASSSGLAVSLGSTDTQYFGPGTRLTVL.

The rearrangement links TRBV5-6 to TRBJ1-3; tentative D call: TRBD1 (5 bases). The germline V and J ends were trimmed by 0 bases and 0 bases, with 7 bases remaining between them. This CDR3 region has 15 residues. Germline CDR1 and CDR2: SGHDT and YYEEEE. The CDR3 region has the DNA TGTGCCAGCAGCTTGGGGACACCCTCTGGAAACACCATATATTTT. It is translated as CASSLGTPSGNTIYF.

The gene calls are TRBV30 and TRBJ2-7; D is possibly TRBD1 (6 bases). V lost 1 base and J 2 bases, leaving 12 bases between the germline ends. This CDR3 is 14 amino acids long. Per germline, CDR1 GTSNPN and CDR2 SVGIG (reference sequence). Here the CDR3 DNA reads TGTGCCTGGAGTGGGGACACGTCCGCCTACGAGCAGTACTTC. Amino acids: CAWSGDTSAYEQYF.